The 21 T cell receptor beta chains presented below share a single source sample, sequenced in a study of blood T cells in healthy people across ages. Primed by a sample-barcoded 5' primer and a J-beta primer mix, a second PCR proceeded for roughly 7 to 11 cycles. TCRdb ran MiXCR on the 5' RACE reads and lists one entry per CDR3 protein. The table records 580,000 or so distinct CDR3 sequences, 40% to 50% of them present only once. The material sequenced was blood. These receptors originate from a man older than 75 in good health.

The rearrangement joins TRBV5-1 to TRBJ2-1; D is perhaps TRBD1 (7 bases). The germline V and J ends were trimmed by 4 bases and 10 bases, with 21 bases remaining between them. The germline CDR1 and CDR2 sequences are SGHRS and YFSETQ. The CDR3 loop spans 15 amino acids. CDR3 amino acids: CASSTQGGNSYEQFF. The CDR3 DNA reads TGCGCCAGCAGCACGCAGGGGGGAAACTCCTACGAGCAGTTCTTC.

This clonotype was seen a few times. J is TRBJ1-2 and V is TRBV9; unclear D gene. This CDR3 comprises 13 residues. Trimming shortened V by 4 bases and J by 8 bases, and 15 bases separated the two germline ends. Germline-derived CDR1 and CDR2 are SGDLS and YYNGEE. The CDR3 region is CASSPDGASGYTF. DNA for the CDR3: TGTGCCAGCAGCCCTGATGGTGCGTCGGGCTACACCTTC. Combining the CDR3 with reference TRBV9 and TRBJ1-2 gives the whole variable domain DSGVTQTPKHLITATGQRVTLRCSPRSGDLSVYWYQQSLDQGLQFLIQYYNGEERAKGNILERFSAQQFPDLHSELNLSSLELGDSALYFCASSPDGASGYTFGSGTRLTVV.

This clonotype was seen more than once but under ten times. This rearrangement joins TRBV2 to TRBJ2-3; no definite D call. Germline CDR1 reads SNHLY; CDR2 reads FYNNEI. Trimming took 2 bases from V and 4 from J, leaving 7 bases between them. This CDR3 contains 13 residues. The CDR3 DNA reads TGTGCCAGCAGTGAATTAATAGCAGATACGCAGTATTTT. Translating it yields CASSELIADTQYF. Full variable domain (missing parts from reference TRBV2 and TRBJ2-3): EPEVTQTPSHQVTQMGQEVILRCVPISNHLYFYWYRQILGQKVEFLVSFYNNEISEKSEIFDDQFSVERPDGSNFTLKIRSTKLEDSAMYFCASSELIADTQYFGPGTRLTVL.

This clonotype was detected a few times. Here the CDR3 DNA reads TGTGCCAGCACTGGACGGAACTATGGCTACACCTTC. It encodes CASTGRNYGYTF. This rearrangement joins TRBV28 to TRBJ1-2; D remains ambiguous. CDR1 is MDHEN and CDR2 is SYDVKM in the germline V gene. Trimming cost V 7 bases and J 2 bases, with 8 bases left between them. The CDR3 spans 12 residues.

This clonotype was seen a single time. The gene calls are TRBV29-1 and TRBJ2-5; no clear D. This CDR3 is built from 12 residues. CDR1 and CDR2 from the germline V gene are SQVTM and ANQGSEA. V lost 2 bases and J 11 bases, leaving 15 bases between the germline ends. Written as DNA, the CDR3 is TGCAGCGTTGAACCGGGTTACAATGAGCAGTACTTC. The encoded protein is CSVEPGYNEQYF. The full variable domain, in which reference TRBV29-1 and TRBJ2-5 provide the parts outside the CDR3, is SAVISQKPSRDICQRGTSLTIQCQVDSQVTMMFWYRQQPGQSLTLIATANQGSEATYESGFVIDKFPISRPNLTFSTLTVSNMSPEDSSIYLCSVEPGYNEQYFGPGTRLLVL.

The chain carries TRBV6-2 or TRBV6-3 and TRBJ2-3; 10 positions match TRBD1. Germline-derived CDR1 and CDR2 are MNHEY and SVGEGT. The trim removed 7 bases at V and 6 bases at J, leaving 13 bases unmatched. The length of the CDR3 is 16 residues. This CDR3 reads CASILRLDRGLDTQYF. The CDR3, as DNA: TGTGCCAGCATTCTACGCTTGGACAGGGGGTTGGATACGCAGTATTTT.

To note about this clonotype: An end of the junction differs from the germline gene, which may be a read error. V is TRBV14 and J is TRBJ2-7; no clear D. The CDR3 covers 14 residues. In germline, CDR1 is SGHDN, CDR2 FVKESK. CDR3 bases: TGTGCCAACAGCCAAGGCCAGCTAATATACGAGCAGTACTTC. Its protein is CANSQGQLIYEQYF.

In its sample, this clonotype was seen a few times. This chain uses TRBV20-1 with TRBJ2-7; D unclear. The CDR3 spans 15 residues. V was clipped by 0 bases and J by 3 bases, with 15 bases between them. The germline CDR1 and CDR2 sequences are DFQATT and SNEGSKA (reference sequence). The CDR3, as DNA: TGCAGTGCTAGAGATCCTGACAAGGGCCTCTACGAGCAGTACTTC. It codes for CSARDPDKGLYEQYF.

The V gene is TRBV7-2, the J gene TRBJ2-3, with TRBD1 as a possible D gene (5 bases). Germline CDR1 reads SGHTA; CDR2 reads FQGNSA. CDR3 length: 14 residues. Trimming pared 1 base from V and 9 bases from J, leaving 14 bases between. CDR3 in amino acids: CASSLVAPPGTQYF. The CDR3 bases are TGTGCCAGCAGCTTAGTCGCCCCCCCAGGGACGCAGTATTTT. Supplemented by reference TRBV7-2 and TRBJ2-3, the full variable domain reads GAGVSQSPSNKVTEKGKDVELRCDPISGHTALYWYRQSLGQGLEFLIYFQGNSAPDKSGLPSDRFSAERTGGSVSTLTIQRTQQEDSAVYLCASSLVAPPGTQYFGPGTRLTVL.

Worth noting for this clonotype: This could be a read error, since a much larger clone is one nucleotide away. V and J are TRBV10-3 and TRBJ2-1; D not certain. V was cut by 3 bases and J by 8 bases, with 17 bases left in between. Per germline, CDR1 ENHRY and CDR2 SYGVKD. This CDR3 is 15 amino acids long. CDR3 sequence (DNA): TGTGCCATCAGTGATCATCCCCTTGGGGTCGATGAGCAGTTCTTC. As protein: CAISDHPLGVDEQFF.

The V gene is TRBV5-1, the J gene TRBJ1-2, with 9 bases lining up with TRBD1. Germline V gene lookup returns CDR1 SGHRS and CDR2 YFSETQ. This CDR3 region has 16 residues. V lost 0 bases and J lost 5; bases outside the gene matches: 8. The CDR3 DNA reads as TGCGCCAGCAGCTTGGTTGGGACAGGGAAGGGTTATGGCTACACCTTC. Protein product: CASSLVGTGKGYGYTF.

This clonotype was seen a handful of times. The chain has TRBV12-3 or TRBV12-4 and TRBJ2-7; D unresolved. Trimming removed 6 bases from V and 6 bases from J, with 15 bases in between. This CDR3 comprises 13 residues. This CDR3 reads CASREQAIGEQYF. DNA for the CDR3: TGTGCCAGCAGGGAACAAGCCATCGGCGAGCAGTACTTC.

The V and J genes are TRBV20-1 and TRBJ1-5; no clear D gene. The CDR3 covers 13 residues. The germline CDR1 and CDR2 sequences are DFQATT and SNEGSKA (reference sequence). The ends were cut back, 0 bases at V and 4 bases at J, with 7 bases in the middle. The CDR3: CSARDLANQPQHF. CDR3 coding DNA: TGCAGTGCTAGAGATCTGGCTAATCAGCCCCAGCATTTT.

This clonotype was counted a few times. The genes are TRBV9 and TRBJ2-5, with TRBD1 as a possible D gene (5 bases). Near its end, the DNA agrees better with TRBJ2-7, so the J call may be wrong. The CDR3 is 14 residues long. Germline CDR1 reads SGDLS; CDR2 reads YYNGEE. The DNA for the CDR3 is TGTGCCAGCAGCCCAAACTACGGACAATACGAGCAGTACTTC. It is translated as CASSPNYGQYEQYF.

The chain joins TRBV4-1 to TRBJ1-2; D gene ambiguous. Germline V lookup: CDR1 MGHRA, CDR2 YSYEKL. The CDR3 runs 17 residues. V was clipped by 0 bases and J by 2 bases, with 16 bases between them. The CDR3: CASSQDKYYAINYGYTF. The CDR3 DNA reads as TGCGCCAGCAGCCAAGATAAATATTATGCAATAAACTATGGCTACACCTTC.

In its sample, this clonotype was seen a few times. This chain uses TRBV7-2 with TRBJ2-7; D is uncertain. The V end was cut by 0 bases, the J end by 4 bases, with 16 bases between. This CDR3 has 16 amino acids. The V gene's germline CDR1 is SGHTA and CDR2 FQGNSA. The CDR3 reads CASSLASSALNYEQYF. DNA for the CDR3: TGTGCCAGCAGCTTAGCGTCCTCGGCTCTCAATTACGAGCAGTACTTC. Full variable domain (outside the CDR3, taken from reference TRBV7-2 and TRBJ2-7): GAGVSQSPSNKVTEKGKDVELRCDPISGHTALYWYRQSLGQGLEFLIYFQGNSAPDKSGLPSDRFSAERTGGSVSTLTIQRTQQEDSAVYLCASSLASSALNYEQYFGPGTRLTVT.

The gene calls are TRBV3-1 and TRBJ2-1; 10 positions agree with TRBD2. CDR3 length: 17 residues. Germline values: CDR1 LGHDT, CDR2 YNNKEL (reference sequence). V dropped 2 bases and J dropped 7; count of bases not matched to a gene: 11. CDR3 in amino acids: CASSQNTLAGGNNEQFF. The CDR3 nucleotides are TGTGCCAGCAGCCAAAATACTTTAGCGGGGGGCAATAATGAGCAGTTCTTC.

This clonotype was seen many times. V gene TRBV6-6 combines with J gene TRBJ2-1; D unresolved. The germline V and J ends were trimmed by 4 bases and 6 bases, with 13 bases remaining between them. The CDR3 runs 14 residues. Germline CDR1 reads MNHNY; CDR2 reads SVGAGI (reference sequence). Written as DNA, the CDR3 is TGTGCCAGCAGTTCCCCTGGGGATTTCAATGAGCAGTTCTTC. Protein product: CASSSPGDFNEQFF.

The chain has TRBV11-2 and TRBJ2-2, with 7 bases that match TRBD1. This CDR3 spans 16 amino acids. Germline V gene lookup returns CDR1 SGHAT and CDR2 FQNNGV. V was clipped by 2 bases and J by 8 bases; unmatched bases: 11. CDR3 sequence reads: CASSLSSGTASGELFF. CDR3 DNA sequence: TGTGCCAGCAGCTTAAGCTCCGGGACAGCTTCGGGGGAGCTGTTTTTT. Variable domain in full (rest from reference TRBV11-2 and TRBJ2-2): EAGVAQSPRYKIIEKRQSVAFWCNPISGHATLYWYQQILGQGPKLLIQFQNNGVVDDSQLPKDRFSAERLKGVDSTLKIQPAKLEDSAVYLCASSLSSGTASGELFFGEGSRLTVL.

The chain combines TRBV6-5 with TRBJ2-1; tentative D call: TRBD2 (7 bases). CDR1 and CDR2 from the germline V gene are MNHEY and SVGAGI. Between the trimmed V and J ends, which lost 5 bases and 14 bases, there was a span of 16 bases. CDR3 length equals 12 residues. DNA of the CDR3: TGTGCCAGCAGTGGGGGGGCGCACTGGGAGTTCTTC. Protein: CASSGGAHWEFF.

This clonotype was recorded only once. The genes are TRBV7-6 and TRBJ2-5, with D maybe TRBD2 (6 bases). The CDR3 consists of 16 residues. V lost 7 bases, J lost 11 bases, and 29 bases lay in between. Germline CDR1 and CDR2: SGHVS and FNYEAQ. For the CDR3, the DNA is TGTGCCAGCACCAAAGGAGGGTATATTACGGGAATGGAGCAGTACTTC. Protein sequence: CASTKGGYITGMEQYF.